This record covers a single T cell receptor (beta chain). Its antigen remains unidentified. Per-base qualities were not stored, and no clone one base away is much larger. TCRbeta CDR3 regions were amplified from genomic DNA using the immunoSEQ Assay, a bias-controlled multiplex PCR. Processing in the source paper ran as follows. The number of nucleated cells in each sample was estimated by amplification of reference gene primers within the assay. To quantify the absolute abundance of each unique TCRbeta CDR3 rearrangement, sequence reads were collapsed and filtered. Productive Simpson clonality was computed per sample as the square root of Simpson's diversity index over productive rearrangements. In TCRdb, the immuneACCESS table is reduced to in-frame sequences with V and J assigned. These tables do not hold every clone; where another copy was compared, an unresolved V gene accounts for under half, and the others remain unexplained. The DNA was the basis for D and trimming; V, J and clone size are from that table. The sample records approximately 110,000 clones, 92% of which are singletons. Roughly 2.1% of the sample rests with the top ten.

From cysteine to phenylalanine, the CDR3 is 14 amino acids long. The DNA shown is the 42-base CDR3, in frame from base 1. Trimming accounts for 4 bases at V and 3 bases at J, while the number of junction bases matched to no gene is 5. According to the germline V gene, CDR1 reads SQVTM and CDR2 reads ANQGSEA. These data come from a study of blood T cell repertoires in COVID-19 (dated by TCRdb to the early 2020s). Study-wide context: The collaborator samples originated in the United States, Italy and Spain and spanned the acute and convalescent phases of COVID-19. Deeply sampled blood TCRbeta repertoires from subjects exposed to, actively infected with, or recovered from COVID-19 were included in the dataset. Where available, HLA class I and class II types were obtained from metadata supplied by the sample provider rather than from assay-based typing. A de-identified subject ID, COVID-19 status, age in years and sex were almost always included in the sample metadata. The material from the prospective study consisted of cDNA or gDNA derived from T cells, B-cell-depleted T cells, or PBMCs. The repertoires were released in a freely available public database meant as a resource for research on the immune response to SARS-CoV-2. Samples were obtained from the ongoing ImmuneRACE study (first 160 participants) and from 1,200 or so subjects provided by 6 global collaborators.

Study-wide findings and limitations: Clinical and demographic metadata were provided uncurated, with the amount varying by source and participant.

One collaborating source in Seattle enrolled patients while the patients were actively infected and followed the patients over time throughout the course of disease. The collaborating institutions used their own protocols to collect whole blood in K2EDTA tubes. For TCRbeta analysis, collaborators shipped samples in one of three forms: frozen whole blood, isolated PBMCs, or DNA extracted from either of those sample types. The TCR was taken from a man aged 50 or older with COVID-19, enrolled during active disease. The specimen was peripheral blood. This sequence uses TRBV29-1 and TRBJ2-5; 10 nucleotides in the junction match TRBD2. The CDR3 here reads CSVVPAGGKETQYF. Here is the DNA: TGCAGCGTTGTGCCAGCGGGAGGGAAAGAGACCCAGTACTTC. The entire variable domain, with the stretches around the CDR3 drawn from the reference TRBV29-1 and TRBJ2-5 proteins, is SAVISQKPSRDICQRGTSLTIQCQVDSQVTMMFWYRQQPGQSLTLIATANQGSEATYESGFVIDKFPISRPNLTFSTLTVSNMSPEDSSIYLCSVVPAGGKETQYFGPGTRLLVL.